These 7 T cell receptor beta chains originate from one sample sequenced in a study of cytomegalovirus exposure and HLA in healthy donors. Libraries were prepared by immunoSEQ multiplex PCR; TCRdb keeps only in-frame clonotypes and omits some of them. The profile covers 200,000 to 250,000 clones, with around nine tenths appearing a single time and 1% to 1.2% taken by the ten largest. The sequencing sample was made of PBMCs. These receptors all come from a woman between 18 and 29 years old in good health and CMV-seronegative.

CDR3 nucleotide sequence: TGTGCCAGCAGTAGGACTAGGGCCTACGAGCAGTACTTC. It codes for CASSRTRAYEQYF. J is TRBJ2-7 and V is TRBV27; 7 nucleotides align to TRBD2. With 5 bases clipped from V and 2 bases from J, the junction kept 3 bases outside the gene matches. The CDR3 totals 13 residues. Germline V gene sequence: CDR1 MNHEY, CDR2 SMNVEV (reference sequence).

The V call is TRBV27, the J call TRBJ2-1; D not resolved. Germline CDR1 reads MNHEY; CDR2 reads SMNVEV (reference sequence). The CDR3 sequence is 16 residues long. Trimming took 2 bases from V and 4 from J, leaving 15 bases between them. This CDR3 is CASSLLGGQTYNEQFF. Written as DNA, the CDR3 is TGTGCCAGCAGTTTACTGGGTGGGCAGACGTACAATGAGCAGTTCTTC.

The chain combines TRBV9 with TRBJ2-1; TRBD2 aligns across 8 bases. The germline V gene encodes CDR1 SGDLS and CDR2 YYNGEE. V was pared by 4 bases and J by 4 bases, with 10 bases of the junction left unmatched. CDR3 length: 16 amino acids. CDR3: CASSMTGGAEYNEQFF. The CDR3 DNA is TGTGCCAGCAGCATGACGGGAGGGGCCGAATACAATGAGCAGTTCTTC. Filled out from reference TRBV9 and TRBJ2-1, the complete variable domain reads DSGVTQTPKHLITATGQRVTLRCSPRSGDLSVYWYQQSLDQGLQFLIQYYNGEERAKGNILERFSAQQFPDLHSELNLSSLELGDSALYFCASSMTGGAEYNEQFFGPGTRLTVL.

CDR3 DNA sequence: TGCAGTGCTAGCAGGGGGTATGCTTTCTTT. It specifies CSASRGYAFF. This chain joins TRBV20-1 and TRBJ1-1; 7 bases map to TRBD1. J gave up 11 bases and V 3 bases, and 3 bases lay outside the gene matches. CDR3 length equals 10 residues. The V gene's germline CDR1 is DFQATT and CDR2 SNEGSKA (reference sequence).

This chain uses TRBV5-3 with TRBJ1-2, with TRBD1 as a possible D gene (6 bases). TRBV5-3 is labeled an ORF, and its function is uncertain. The CDR3 is 18 amino acids. Trimming took 4 bases from V and 5 from J, leaving 27 bases between them. CDR3 in amino acids: CARSLQGAVVPCEYGYTF. The CDR3 DNA is TGTGCCAGAAGCCTACAGGGAGCCGTGGTCCCCTGCGAATATGGCTACACCTTC.

The J gene is TRBJ1-2, the V gene TRBV5-1, with TRBD1 matching over 9 bases. With 4 bases clipped from V and 4 bases from J, the junction kept 5 bases outside the gene matches. Germline V gene sequence: CDR1 SGHRS, CDR2 YFSETQ. The CDR3 is 14 amino acids. CDR3 coding DNA: TGCGCCAGCAGCGCGGGACAGGGCGTCTATGGCTACACCTTC. This gives the protein CASSAGQGVYGYTF.

The chain joins TRBV6-4 to TRBJ2-7; 10 positions match TRBD2. The germline CDR1 and CDR2 sequences are MRHNA and SNTAGT. The junction had 6 bases not matched to a gene; V was cut back by 2 bases and J by 5 bases. The length of the CDR3 is 15 residues. CDR3 sequence: CASSDEASGSNEQYF. The CDR3 DNA reads as TGTGCCAGCAGTGACGAAGCTAGCGGGAGTAACGAGCAGTACTTC.